These T cell receptor beta chains were read from a single sample in a study of beta chain features in type 1 diabetes. Profiled with immunoSEQ multiplex PCR; TCRdb holds only in-frame clones, not every one. The sample records approximately 260,000 clones, 20% being singletons. The material sequenced was naive CD4+ T cells from blood. All receptors derive from a woman in her thirties or forties with type 1 diabetes. Each CDR3 is given with its conserved first and last residue. D genes are given only for firm matches. For some rows the clone size is stated as once, few or many, or as a class when expanded; others skip it.

abundance	j_gene	len	d_gene	v_gene	CDR3nt	CDR3aa
NA	TRBJ1-5	15	TRBD1	TRBV5-1	TGCGCCAGCAGCTTGGGAGGGGGCGAAGGGCAGCCCCAGCATTTT	CASSLGGGEGQPQHF
NA	TRBJ2-5	16	NA	TRBV5-1	TGCGCCAGCAGCTTGGAGCCCGGGGGGCTCCAAGAGACCCAGTACTTC	CASSLEPGGLQETQYF
once	TRBJ1-2	14	TRBD1	TRBV2	TGTGCCAGCAGCCTCGGACAGGACAACTATGGCTACACCTTC	CASSLGQDNYGYTF
few	TRBJ2-3	15	NA	TRBV18	TGTGCCAGCTCTTTCGCCGAGTCTAGCACAGATACGCAGTATTTT	CASSFAESSTDTQYF
NA	TRBJ1-1	12	NA	TRBV25-1	TGTGCCAGCAGTGCGGGGTGGTTTGAAGCTTTCTTT	CASSAGWFEAFF
few	TRBJ1-2	13	TRBD1	TRBV5-6	TGTGCCAGCAGCCGCCGGGCAGGGGGGGGCTACACCTTC	CASSRRAGGGYTF
NA	TRBJ2-5	11	NA	TRBV30	TGTGCCTGGAGTAGGAGCGAGACCCAGTACTTC	CAWSRSETQYF
few	TRBJ2-7	18	NA	TRBV7-2	TGTGCCAGCAGCTTAGCGCAAGTGGGGGGGCCGAGTCGTTACGAGCAGTACTTC	CASSLAQVGGPSRYEQYF
NA	TRBJ2-1	17	TRBD2	TRBV4-2	TGTGCCAGCAGCCAAGAGCCCCTAGCGGACTCCTACAATGAGCAGTTCTTC	CASSQEPLADSYNEQFF
NA	TRBJ2-7	16	NA	TRBV27	TGTGCCAGCAGACGCTCCTCAGCGGATCAGTCCTACGAGCAGTACTTC	CASRRSSADQSYEQYF
NA	TRBJ1-1	11	NA	TRBV15	TGTGCCACCAGCCGTAACACTGAAGCTTTCTTT	CATSRNTEAFF
NA	TRBJ1-2	15	TRBD1	TRBV25-1	TGTGCCAGGCATCCTTCGGGGGACAGGGAGAATGGCTACACCTTC	CARHPSGDRENGYTF
NA	TRBJ1-1	17	TRBD1	TRBV7-2	TGTGCCAGCAGCTTAGACCGCGGACAGGGGATGAACACTGAAGCTTTCTTT	CASSLDRGQGMNTEAFF
NA	TRBJ2-2	16	TRBD1	TRBV18	TGTGCCAGCTCACTTCGACAGGGCATGAACACCGGGGAGCTGTTTTTT	CASSLRQGMNTGELFF
few	TRBJ2-7	15	NA	TRBV28	TGTGCCAGCACCGTGGGGGCCAGGGGGGCCTACGAGCAGTACTTC	CASTVGARGAYEQYF
NA	TRBJ1-1	12	NA	TRBV30	TGTGCCTGGAGTCCTTGGAACACTGAAGCTTTCTTT	CAWSPWNTEAFF
few	TRBJ2-5	14	NA	TRBV30	TGTGCCTGGAGTCCCCCCCCGGGAGAGGAGACCCAGTACTTC	CAWSPPPGEETQYF
NA	TRBJ2-7	17	NA	TRBV5-1	TGCGCCAGCAGCTTGGGCTCGGTCGGTCCGAGCTCCTACGAGCAGTACTTC	CASSLGSVGPSSYEQYF
NA	TRBJ2-3	15	NA	TRBV7-8	TGTGCCAGCAGCTTAGCAGGGAGGAGAACAGATACGCAGTATTTT	CASSLAGRRTDTQYF
NA	TRBJ1-1	15	TRBD1	TRBV19	TGTGCCAGTAGTAAACAGGGGGCGAGTTTCCCTGAAGCTTTCTTT	CASSKQGASFPEAFF
NA	TRBJ1-5	16	TRBD1	TRBV7-2	TGTGCCAGCAGCTTAAATCCCGGGACAGTCGGCCAGCCCCAGCATTTT	CASSLNPGTVGQPQHF
NA	TRBJ2-5	17	NA	TRBV11-1	TGTGCCAGCAGCTTACTCCCCGGGAGCCTAAGCAGGGAGACCCAGTACTTC	CASSLLPGSLSRETQYF
few	TRBJ1-5	13	NA	TRBV29-1	TGCAGCGCGCTGACAGGACTCAATCAGCCCCAGCATTTT	CSALTGLNQPQHF
few	TRBJ2-2	13	NA	TRBV4-3	TGCGCCAGCAGAACAGGCAACACCGGGGAGCTGTTTTTT	CASRTGNTGELFF